This T cell receptor beta chain emerged from a study of cytomegalovirus exposure and HLA in healthy donors. Looking at the study overall: Of approximately 400 genotyped donors, more than 70% clustered with self-reported Caucasian donors. Study-wide findings and caveats: What a later analysis showed was that several of the most significant clusters appeared linked to common viral pathogens. Owing to their indistinguishability, certain V segments, notably TRBV6-2 and TRBV6-3, were excluded.

Details on this clone: Its antigen is not known. The junction does not match germline at one end; this may be a read error.

Germline assignment: CDR1 SSHAT and CDR2 FNYEAQ (reference sequence). This CDR3 has 15 amino acids. This PCR relied on a set of 60 Vbeta primers and 13 Jbeta primers. The method was immunoSEQ multiplex PCR; TCRdb's version includes in-frame clones alone and lacks a portion of them. The sample consists of just over 150,000 clones, 65% to 85% of them appearing once. Input material: PBMCs. The origin of this receptor is a man aged 35 to 55 in good health and CMV-seropositive. The rearrangement uses TRBV7-7 and TRBJ2-5; 9 bases agree with TRBD2. This CDR3 is CASSLGGGARETQYF. DNA of the CDR3: TGTGCTAGCAGCTTAGGCGGGGGGGCCCGAGAGACCCAGTACTTC.